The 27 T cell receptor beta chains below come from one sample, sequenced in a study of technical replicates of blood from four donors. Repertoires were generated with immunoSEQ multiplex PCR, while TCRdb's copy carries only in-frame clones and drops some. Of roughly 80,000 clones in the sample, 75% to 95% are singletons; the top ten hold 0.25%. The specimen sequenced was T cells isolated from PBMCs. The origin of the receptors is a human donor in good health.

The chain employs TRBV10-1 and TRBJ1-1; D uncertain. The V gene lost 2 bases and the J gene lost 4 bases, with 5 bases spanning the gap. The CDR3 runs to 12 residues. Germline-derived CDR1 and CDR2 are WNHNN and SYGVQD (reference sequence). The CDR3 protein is CASSEPGTEAFF. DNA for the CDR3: TGCGCCAGCAGTGAGCCGGGCACTGAAGCTTTCTTT.

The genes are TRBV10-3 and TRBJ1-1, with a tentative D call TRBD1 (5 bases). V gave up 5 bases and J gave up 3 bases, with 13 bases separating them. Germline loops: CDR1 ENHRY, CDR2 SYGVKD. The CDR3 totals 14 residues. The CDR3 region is CAISSRGEDTEAFF. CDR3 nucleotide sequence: TGTGCCATCAGTTCCCGGGGGGAGGACACTGAAGCTTTCTTT.

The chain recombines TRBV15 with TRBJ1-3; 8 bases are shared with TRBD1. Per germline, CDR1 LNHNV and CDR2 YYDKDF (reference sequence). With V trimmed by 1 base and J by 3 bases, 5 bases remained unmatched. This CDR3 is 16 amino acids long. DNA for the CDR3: TGTGCCACCAGCAGAGGACAGGGGACGGATGGAAACACCATATATTTT. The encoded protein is CATSRGQGTDGNTIYF.

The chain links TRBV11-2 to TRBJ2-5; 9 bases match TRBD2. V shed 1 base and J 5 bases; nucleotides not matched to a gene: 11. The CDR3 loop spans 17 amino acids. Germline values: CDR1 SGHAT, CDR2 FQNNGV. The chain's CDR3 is CASSLAGLAGSPETQYF. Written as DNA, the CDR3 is TGTGCCAGCAGCTTAGCCGGCCTAGCGGGATCCCCGGAGACCCAGTACTTC.

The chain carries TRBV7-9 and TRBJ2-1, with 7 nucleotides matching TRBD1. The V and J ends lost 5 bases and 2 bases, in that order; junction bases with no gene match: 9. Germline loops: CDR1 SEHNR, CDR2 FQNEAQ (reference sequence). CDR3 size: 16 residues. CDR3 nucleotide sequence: TGTGCCAGCAGCCCATTAGACAGGGAAACCTACAATGAGCAGTTCTTC. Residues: CASSPLDRETYNEQFF.

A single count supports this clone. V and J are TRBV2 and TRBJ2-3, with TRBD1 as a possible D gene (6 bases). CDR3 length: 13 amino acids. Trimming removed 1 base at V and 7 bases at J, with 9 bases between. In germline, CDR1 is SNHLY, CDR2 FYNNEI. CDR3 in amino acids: CASSEGQGNTQYF. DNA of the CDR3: TGTGCCAGCAGTGAAGGGCAGGGGAATACGCAGTATTTT.

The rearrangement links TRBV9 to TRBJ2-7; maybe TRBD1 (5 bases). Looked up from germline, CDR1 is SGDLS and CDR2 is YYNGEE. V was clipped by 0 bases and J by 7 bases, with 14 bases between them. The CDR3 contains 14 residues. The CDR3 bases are TGTGCCAGCAGCGTAGGTGGGGCTCAGTTAGAGCAGTACTTC. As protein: CASSVGGAQLEQYF.

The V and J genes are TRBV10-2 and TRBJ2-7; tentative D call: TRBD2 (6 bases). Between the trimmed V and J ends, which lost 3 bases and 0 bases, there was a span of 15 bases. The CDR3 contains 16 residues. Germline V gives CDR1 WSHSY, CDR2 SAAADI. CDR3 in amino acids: CASSDEEGRVSYEQYF. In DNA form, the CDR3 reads TGCGCCAGCAGTGATGAGGAGGGGCGTGTCTCCTACGAGCAGTACTTC.

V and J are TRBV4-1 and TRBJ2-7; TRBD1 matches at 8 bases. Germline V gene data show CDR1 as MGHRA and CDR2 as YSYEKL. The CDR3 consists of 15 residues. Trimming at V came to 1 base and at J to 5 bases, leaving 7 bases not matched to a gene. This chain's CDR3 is CASSQAQGAAHEQYF. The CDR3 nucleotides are TGCGCCAGCAGCCAAGCCCAGGGGGCGGCCCACGAGCAGTACTTC.

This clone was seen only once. The CDR3 is CASSVGLAQETQYF. CDR3 coding DNA: TGTGCCAGCAGCGTAGGACTAGCGCAAGAGACCCAGTACTTC. The V gene is TRBV9, the J gene TRBJ2-5; 8 bases are a match to TRBD2. The length of the CDR3 is 14 residues. With 0 bases clipped from V and 2 bases from J, the junction kept 0 bases outside the gene matches. In germline, CDR1 is SGDLS, CDR2 YYNGEE.

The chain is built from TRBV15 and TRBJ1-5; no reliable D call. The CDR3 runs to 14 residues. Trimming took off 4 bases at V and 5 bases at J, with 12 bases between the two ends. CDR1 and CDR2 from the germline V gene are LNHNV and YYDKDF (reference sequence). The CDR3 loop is CATSMEDGHQPQHF. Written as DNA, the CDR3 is TGTGCCACCAGCATGGAGGATGGCCATCAGCCCCAGCATTTT.

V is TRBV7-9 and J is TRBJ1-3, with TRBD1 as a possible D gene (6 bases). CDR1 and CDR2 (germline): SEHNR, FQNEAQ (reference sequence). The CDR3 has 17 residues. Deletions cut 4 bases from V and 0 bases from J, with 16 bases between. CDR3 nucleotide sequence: TGTGCCAGCAGCTCGCGAACAGGGATTCTCTCTGGAAACACCATATATTTT. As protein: CASSSRTGILSGNTIYF.

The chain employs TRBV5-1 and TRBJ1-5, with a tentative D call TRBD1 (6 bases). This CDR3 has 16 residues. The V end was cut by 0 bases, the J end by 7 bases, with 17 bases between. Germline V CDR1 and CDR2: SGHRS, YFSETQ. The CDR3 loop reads CASSLGTEAKGQPQHF. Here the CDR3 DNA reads TGCGCCAGCAGCTTGGGGACAGAGGCGAAGGGACAGCCCCAGCATTTT.

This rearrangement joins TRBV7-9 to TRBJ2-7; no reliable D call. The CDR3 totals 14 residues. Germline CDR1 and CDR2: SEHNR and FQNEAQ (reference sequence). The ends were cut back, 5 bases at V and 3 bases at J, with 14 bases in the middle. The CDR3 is CASSVLGGNYEQYF. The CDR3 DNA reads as TGTGCCAGCAGCGTTTTAGGCGGAAACTACGAGCAGTACTTC.

CDR3 DNA: TGTGCCAGCAGTTACTCGGGGACAGGAGAATCACCCCTCCACTTT. It yields the protein CASSYSGTGESPLHF. The rearrangement links TRBV6-5 to TRBJ1-6; 8 bases fit TRBD1. Germline lookup yields CDR1 MNHEY and CDR2 SVGAGI. V lost 0 bases and J lost 10; bases outside the gene matches: 5. CDR3 length equals 15 residues.

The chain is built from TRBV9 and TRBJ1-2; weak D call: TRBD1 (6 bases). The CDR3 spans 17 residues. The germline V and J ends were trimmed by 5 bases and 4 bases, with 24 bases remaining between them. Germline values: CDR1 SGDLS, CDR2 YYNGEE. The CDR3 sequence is CASRRVFQGNTFYGYTF. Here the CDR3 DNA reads TGTGCCAGCAGAAGAGTCTTCCAGGGGAATACCTTCTATGGCTACACCTTC. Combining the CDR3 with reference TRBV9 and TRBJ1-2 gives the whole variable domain DSGVTQTPKHLITATGQRVTLRCSPRSGDLSVYWYQQSLDQGLQFLIQYYNGEERAKGNILERFSAQQFPDLHSELNLSSLELGDSALYFCASRRVFQGNTFYGYTFGSGTRLTVV.

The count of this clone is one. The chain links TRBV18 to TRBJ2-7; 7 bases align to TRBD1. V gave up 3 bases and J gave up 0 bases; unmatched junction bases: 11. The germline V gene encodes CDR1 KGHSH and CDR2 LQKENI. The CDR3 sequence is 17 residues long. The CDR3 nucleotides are TGTGCCAGCTCACCGAATCGCGACAGGGTTCCCTCCTACGAGCAGTACTTC. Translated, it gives CASSPNRDRVPSYEQYF.

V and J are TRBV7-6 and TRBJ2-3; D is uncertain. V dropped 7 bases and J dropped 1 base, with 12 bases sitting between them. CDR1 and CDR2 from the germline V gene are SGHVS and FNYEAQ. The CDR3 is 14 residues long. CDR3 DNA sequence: TGTGCCAGCAAACTCTCAGAGGGCACAGATACGCAGTATTTT. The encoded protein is CASKLSEGTDTQYF.

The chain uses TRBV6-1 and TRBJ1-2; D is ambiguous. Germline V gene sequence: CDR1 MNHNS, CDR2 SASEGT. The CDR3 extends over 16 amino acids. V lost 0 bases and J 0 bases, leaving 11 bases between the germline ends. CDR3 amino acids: CASSEAEAGANYGYTF. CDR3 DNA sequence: TGTGCCAGCAGTGAAGCGGAAGCTGGAGCTAACTATGGCTACACCTTC.

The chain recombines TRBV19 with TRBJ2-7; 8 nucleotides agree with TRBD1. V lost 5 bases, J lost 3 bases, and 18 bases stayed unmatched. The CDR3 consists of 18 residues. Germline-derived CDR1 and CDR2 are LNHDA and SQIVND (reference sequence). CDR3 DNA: TGTGCCAGTAGTGAAAGGACAGGGTCGGCTTCGTATCTCTACGAGCAGTACTTC. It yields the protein CASSERTGSASYLYEQYF. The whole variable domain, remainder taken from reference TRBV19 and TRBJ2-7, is DGGITQSPKYLFRKEGQNVTLSCEQNLNHDAMYWYRQDPGQGLRLIYYSQIVNDFQKGDIAEGYSVSREKKESFPLTVTSAQKNPTAFYLCASSERTGSASYLYEQYFGPGTRLTVT.

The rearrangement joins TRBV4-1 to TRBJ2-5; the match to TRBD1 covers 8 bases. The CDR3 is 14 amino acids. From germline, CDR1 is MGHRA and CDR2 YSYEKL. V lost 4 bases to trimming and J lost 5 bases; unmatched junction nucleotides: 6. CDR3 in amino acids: CASSLGQGIETQYF. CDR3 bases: TGCGCCAGCAGCCTTGGACAGGGAATCGAGACCCAGTACTTC.

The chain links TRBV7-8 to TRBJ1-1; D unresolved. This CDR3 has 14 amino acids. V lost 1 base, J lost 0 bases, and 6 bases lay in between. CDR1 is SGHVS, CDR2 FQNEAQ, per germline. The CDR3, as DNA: TGTGCCAGCAGCTTAGAAGCCCTGAACACTGAAGCTTTCTTT. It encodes CASSLEALNTEAFF.

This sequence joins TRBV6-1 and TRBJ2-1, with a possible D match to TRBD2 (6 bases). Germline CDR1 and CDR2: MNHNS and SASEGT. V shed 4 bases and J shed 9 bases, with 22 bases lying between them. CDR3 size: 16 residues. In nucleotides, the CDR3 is TGTGCCAGCAGTGTCCCAGGCCTCCCGGGGGTGGGTGAGCAGTTCTTC. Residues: CASSVPGLPGVGEQFF.

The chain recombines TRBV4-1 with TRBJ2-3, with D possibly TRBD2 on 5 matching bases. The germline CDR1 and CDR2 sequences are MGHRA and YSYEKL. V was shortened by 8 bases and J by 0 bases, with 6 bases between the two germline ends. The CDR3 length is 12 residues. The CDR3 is CASRGSTDTQYF. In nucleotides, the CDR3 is TGCGCCAGCCGGGGAAGCACAGATACGCAGTATTTT.

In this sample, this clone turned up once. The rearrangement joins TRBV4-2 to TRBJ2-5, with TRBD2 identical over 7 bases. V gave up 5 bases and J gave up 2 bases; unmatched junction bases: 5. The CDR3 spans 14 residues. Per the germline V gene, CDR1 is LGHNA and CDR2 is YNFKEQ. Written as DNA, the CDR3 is TGTGCCAGCAGCGCCCTAGCGGAACAAGAGACCCAGTACTTC. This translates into CASSALAEQETQYF.

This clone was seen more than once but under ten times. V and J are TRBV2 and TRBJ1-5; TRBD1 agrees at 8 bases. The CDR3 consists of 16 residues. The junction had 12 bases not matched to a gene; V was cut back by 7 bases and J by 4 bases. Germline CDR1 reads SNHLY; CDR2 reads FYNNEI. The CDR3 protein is CASNKIQGAGNQPQHF. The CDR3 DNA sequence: TGTGCCAGCAATAAAATTCAGGGGGCTGGGAATCAGCCCCAGCATTTT.

CDR3 amino acids: CSTVGSGTDTQYF. The CDR3 DNA follows: TGCAGCACGGTCGGGAGCGGCACAGATACGCAGTATTTT. The rearrangement joins TRBV29-1 to TRBJ2-3, with D perhaps TRBD2 (6 bases). CDR1 and CDR2 (germline): SQVTM, ANQGSEA. This CDR3 comprises 13 residues. Deletions cut 8 bases from V and 1 base from J, with 13 bases between.